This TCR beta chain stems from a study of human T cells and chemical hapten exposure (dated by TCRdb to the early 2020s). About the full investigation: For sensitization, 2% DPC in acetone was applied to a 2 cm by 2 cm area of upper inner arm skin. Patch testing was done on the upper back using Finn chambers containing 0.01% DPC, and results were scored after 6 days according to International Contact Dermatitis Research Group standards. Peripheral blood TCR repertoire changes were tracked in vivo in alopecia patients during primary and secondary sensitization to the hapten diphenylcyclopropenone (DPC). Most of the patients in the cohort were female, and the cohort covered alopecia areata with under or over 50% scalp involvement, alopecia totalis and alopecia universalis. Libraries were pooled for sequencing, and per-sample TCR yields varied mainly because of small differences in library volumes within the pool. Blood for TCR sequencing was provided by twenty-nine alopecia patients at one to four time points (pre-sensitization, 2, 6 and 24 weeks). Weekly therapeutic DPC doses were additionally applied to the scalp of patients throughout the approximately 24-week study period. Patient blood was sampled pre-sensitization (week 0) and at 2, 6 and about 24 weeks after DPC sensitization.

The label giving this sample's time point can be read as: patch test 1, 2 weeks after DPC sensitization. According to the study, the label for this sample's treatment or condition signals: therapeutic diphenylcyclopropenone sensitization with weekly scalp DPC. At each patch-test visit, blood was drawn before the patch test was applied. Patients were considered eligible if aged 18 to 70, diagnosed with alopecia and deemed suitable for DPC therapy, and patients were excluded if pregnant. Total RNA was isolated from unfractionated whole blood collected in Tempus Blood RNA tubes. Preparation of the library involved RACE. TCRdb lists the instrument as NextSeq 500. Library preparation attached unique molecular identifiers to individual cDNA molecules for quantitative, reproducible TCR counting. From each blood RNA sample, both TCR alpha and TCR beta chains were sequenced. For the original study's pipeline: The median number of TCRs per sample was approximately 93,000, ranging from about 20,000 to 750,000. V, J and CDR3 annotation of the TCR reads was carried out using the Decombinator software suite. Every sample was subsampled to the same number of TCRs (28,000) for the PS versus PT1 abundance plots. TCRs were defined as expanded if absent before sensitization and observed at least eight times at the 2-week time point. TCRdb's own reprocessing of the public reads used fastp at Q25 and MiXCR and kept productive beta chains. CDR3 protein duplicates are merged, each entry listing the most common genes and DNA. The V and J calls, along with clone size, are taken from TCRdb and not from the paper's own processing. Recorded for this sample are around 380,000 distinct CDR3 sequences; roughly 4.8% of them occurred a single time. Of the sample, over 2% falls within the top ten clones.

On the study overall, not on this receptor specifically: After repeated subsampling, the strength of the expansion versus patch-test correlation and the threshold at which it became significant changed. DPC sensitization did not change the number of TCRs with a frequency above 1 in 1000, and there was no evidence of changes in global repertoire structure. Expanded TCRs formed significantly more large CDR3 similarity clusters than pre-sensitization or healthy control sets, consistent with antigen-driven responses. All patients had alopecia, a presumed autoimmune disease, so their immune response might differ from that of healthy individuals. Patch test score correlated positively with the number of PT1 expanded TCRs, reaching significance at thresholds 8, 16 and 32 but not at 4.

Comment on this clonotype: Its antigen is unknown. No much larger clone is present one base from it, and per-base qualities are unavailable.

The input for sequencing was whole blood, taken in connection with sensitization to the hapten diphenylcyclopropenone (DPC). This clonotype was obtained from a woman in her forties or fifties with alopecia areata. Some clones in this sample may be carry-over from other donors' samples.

The bases read TGTGCCAGCAGCCCGCGCCCGTCGGGCTGGGGGGGAGTAAGCACAGATACGCAGTATTTT. It encodes CASSPRPSGWGGVSTDTQYF. The V and J genes are TRBV11-2 and TRBJ2-3, and 7 bases in between align with TRBD2. CDR1 and CDR2, looked up from the germline V gene, are SGHAT and FQNNGV. Reading from cysteine to phenylalanine, the CDR3 counts 20 amino acids. The DNA shown is the 60-base CDR3, in frame from base 1. Relative to germline, V is missing 5 bases and J is missing 0 bases, with 20 bases of the junction outside any gene match.